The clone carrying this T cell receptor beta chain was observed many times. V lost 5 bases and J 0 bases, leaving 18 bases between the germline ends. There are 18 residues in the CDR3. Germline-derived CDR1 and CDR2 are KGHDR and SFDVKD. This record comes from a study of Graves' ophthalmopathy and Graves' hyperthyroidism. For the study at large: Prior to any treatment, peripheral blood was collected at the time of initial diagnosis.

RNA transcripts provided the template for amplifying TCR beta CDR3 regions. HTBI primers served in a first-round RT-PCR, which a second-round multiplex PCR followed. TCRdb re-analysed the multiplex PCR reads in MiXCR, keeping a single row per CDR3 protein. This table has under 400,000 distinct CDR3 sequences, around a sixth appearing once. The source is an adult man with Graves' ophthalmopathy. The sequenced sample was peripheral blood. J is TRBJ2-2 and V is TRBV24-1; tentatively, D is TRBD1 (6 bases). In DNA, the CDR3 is TGTGCCACCAGTGTCCCCAGGGGACCCTCGGCGAACACCGGGGAGCTGTTTTTT. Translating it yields CATSVPRGPSANTGELFF.